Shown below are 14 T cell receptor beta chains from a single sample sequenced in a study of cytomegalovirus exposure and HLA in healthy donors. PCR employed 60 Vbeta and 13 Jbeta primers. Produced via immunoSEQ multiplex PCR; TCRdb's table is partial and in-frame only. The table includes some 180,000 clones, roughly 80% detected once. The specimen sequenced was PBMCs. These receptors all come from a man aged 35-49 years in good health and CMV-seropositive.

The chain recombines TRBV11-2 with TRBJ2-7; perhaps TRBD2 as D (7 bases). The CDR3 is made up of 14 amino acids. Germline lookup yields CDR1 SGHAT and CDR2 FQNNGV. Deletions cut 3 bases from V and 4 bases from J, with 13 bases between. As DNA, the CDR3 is TGTGCCAGCAGCTTTGGGGGAGGGGGTTACGAGCAGTACTTC. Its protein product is CASSFGGGGYEQYF.

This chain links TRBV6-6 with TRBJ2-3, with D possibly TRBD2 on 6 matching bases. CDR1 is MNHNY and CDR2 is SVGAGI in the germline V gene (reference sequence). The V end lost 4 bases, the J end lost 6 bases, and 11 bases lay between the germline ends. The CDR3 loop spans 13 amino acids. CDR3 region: CASSSGAGDTQYF. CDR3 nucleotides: TGTGCCAGCAGTTCCGGGGCGGGGGATACGCAGTATTTT.

In DNA form, the CDR3 reads TGTGCCAGCAGCTCTGGACTAGCGGGGAGAGAGACCCAGTACTTC. Its translation is CASSSGLAGRETQYF. The chain couples TRBV7-9 to TRBJ2-5; the match to TRBD2 covers 12 bases. V lost 4 bases to trimming and J lost 4 bases; unmatched junction nucleotides: 4. CDR1 and CDR2 (germline): SEHNR, FQNEAQ (reference sequence). The CDR3 runs to 15 residues.

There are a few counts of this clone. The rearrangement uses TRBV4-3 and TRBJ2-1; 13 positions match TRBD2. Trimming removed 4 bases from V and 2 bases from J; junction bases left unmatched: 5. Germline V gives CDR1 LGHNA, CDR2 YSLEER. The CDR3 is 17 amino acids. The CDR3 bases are TGCGCCAGCAGCCTAGGACTAGCGGGAGAGACCTACAATGAGCAGTTCTTC. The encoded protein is CASSLGLAGETYNEQFF.

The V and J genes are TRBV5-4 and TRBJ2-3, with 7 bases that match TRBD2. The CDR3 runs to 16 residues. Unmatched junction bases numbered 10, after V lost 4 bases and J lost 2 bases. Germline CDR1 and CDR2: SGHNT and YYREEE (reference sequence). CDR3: CASSRSSSGLTDTQYF. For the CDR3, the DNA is TGTGCCAGCAGCCGCTCTTCTAGCGGCCTCACAGATACGCAGTATTTT.

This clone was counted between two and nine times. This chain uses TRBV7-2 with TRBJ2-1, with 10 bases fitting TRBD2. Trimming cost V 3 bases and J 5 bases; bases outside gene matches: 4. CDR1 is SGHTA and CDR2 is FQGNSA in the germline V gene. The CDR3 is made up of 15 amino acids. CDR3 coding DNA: TGTGCCAGCAGCTTCGGGACTAGCGCCAACAATGAGCAGTTCTTC. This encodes CASSFGTSANNEQFF.

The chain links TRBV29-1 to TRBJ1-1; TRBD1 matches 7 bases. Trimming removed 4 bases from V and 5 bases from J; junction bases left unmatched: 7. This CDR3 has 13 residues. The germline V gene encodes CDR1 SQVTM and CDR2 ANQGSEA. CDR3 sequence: CSVVYRGMTEAFF. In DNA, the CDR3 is TGCAGCGTTGTGTACAGGGGAATGACTGAAGCTTTCTTT.

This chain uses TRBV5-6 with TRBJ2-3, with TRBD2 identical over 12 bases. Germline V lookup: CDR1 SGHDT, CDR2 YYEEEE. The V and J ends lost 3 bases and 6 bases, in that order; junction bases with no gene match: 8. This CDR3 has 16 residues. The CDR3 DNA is TGTGCCAGCAGCTCCAGACTAGCGGGAGCCTCGGATACGCAGTATTTT. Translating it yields CASSSRLAGASDTQYF. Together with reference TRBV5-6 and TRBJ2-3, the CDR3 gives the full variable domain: DAGVTQSPTHLIKTRGQQVTLRCSPKSGHDTVSWYQQALGQGPQFIFQYYEEEERQRGNFPDRFSGHQFPNYSSELNVNALLLGDSALYLCASSSRLAGASDTQYFGPGTRLTVL.

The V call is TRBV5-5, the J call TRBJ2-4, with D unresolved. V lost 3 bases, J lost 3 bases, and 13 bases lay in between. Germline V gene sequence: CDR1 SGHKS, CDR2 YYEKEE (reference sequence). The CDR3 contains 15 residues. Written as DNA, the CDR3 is TGTGCCAGCAGCTACGTCAGCGTCGTCAAAAACATTCAGTACTTC. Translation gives CASSYVSVVKNIQYF.

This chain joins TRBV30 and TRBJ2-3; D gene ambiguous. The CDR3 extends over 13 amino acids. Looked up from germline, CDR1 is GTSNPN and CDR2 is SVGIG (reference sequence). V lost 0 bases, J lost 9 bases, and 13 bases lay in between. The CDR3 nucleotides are TGTGCCTGGAGTGTAGATGTTCAAGAGACGCAGTATTTT. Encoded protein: CAWSVDVQETQYF.

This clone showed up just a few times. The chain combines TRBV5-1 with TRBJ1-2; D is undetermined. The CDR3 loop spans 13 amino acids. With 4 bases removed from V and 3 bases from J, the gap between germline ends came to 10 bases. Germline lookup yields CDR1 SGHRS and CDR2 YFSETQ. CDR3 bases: TGCGCCAGCAGCCCCGGGAACTACTATGGCTACACCTTC. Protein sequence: CASSPGNYYGYTF.

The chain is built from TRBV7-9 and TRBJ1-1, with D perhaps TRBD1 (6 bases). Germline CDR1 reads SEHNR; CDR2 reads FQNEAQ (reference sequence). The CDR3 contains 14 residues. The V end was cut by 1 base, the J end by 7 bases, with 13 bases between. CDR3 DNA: TGTGCCAGCAGCTTAGGCCAGGGGCTCGGTGAAGCTTTCTTT. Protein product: CASSLGQGLGEAFF.

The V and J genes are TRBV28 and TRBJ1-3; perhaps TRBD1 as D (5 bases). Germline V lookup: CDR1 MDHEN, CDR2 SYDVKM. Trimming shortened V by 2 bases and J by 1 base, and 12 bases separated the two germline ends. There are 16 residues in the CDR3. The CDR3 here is CASSLPGGRSGNTIYF. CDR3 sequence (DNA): TGTGCCAGCAGTTTACCGGGGGGGAGATCTGGAAACACCATATATTTT.

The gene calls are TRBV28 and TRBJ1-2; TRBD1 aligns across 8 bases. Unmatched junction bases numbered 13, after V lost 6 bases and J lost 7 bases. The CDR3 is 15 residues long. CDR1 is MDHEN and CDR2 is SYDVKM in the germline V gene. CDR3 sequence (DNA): TGTGCCAGCAGACCTCTCCTCCAGGGGGCGGCTGGCTACACCTTC. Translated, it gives CASRPLLQGAAGYTF.